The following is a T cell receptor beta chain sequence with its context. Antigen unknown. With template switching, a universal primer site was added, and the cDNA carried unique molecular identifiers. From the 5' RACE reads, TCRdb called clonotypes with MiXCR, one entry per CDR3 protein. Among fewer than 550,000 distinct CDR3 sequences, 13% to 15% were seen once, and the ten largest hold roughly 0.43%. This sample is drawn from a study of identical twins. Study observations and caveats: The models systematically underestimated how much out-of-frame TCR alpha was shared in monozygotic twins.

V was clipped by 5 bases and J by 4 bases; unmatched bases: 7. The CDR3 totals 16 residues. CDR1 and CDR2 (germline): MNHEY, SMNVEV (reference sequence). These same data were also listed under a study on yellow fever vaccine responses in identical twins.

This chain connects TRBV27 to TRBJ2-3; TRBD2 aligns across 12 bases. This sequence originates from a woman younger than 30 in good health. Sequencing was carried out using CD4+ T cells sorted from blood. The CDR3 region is CASSLAASGGADTQYF. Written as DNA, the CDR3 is TGTGCCAGCAGTCTGGCGGCTAGCGGGGGGGCAGATACGCAGTATTTT.